This entry describes one TCR beta chain. There are a few counts of this clonotype. Its specific antigen is unknown. Base qualities are not at hand, and no much larger clone is one base apart. Library generation was performed with PCR. TCRdb records Illumina HiSeq 2500 as the sequencer. To normalize quantification of the TCRbeta repertoire, the TCR libraries were built with molecular barcoding that relied on unique molecular identifiers. In TCRdb, the public reads were trimmed at Q25 with fastp and aligned with MiXCR, with productive beta chains retained. Records with the same CDR3 protein are collapsed into one entry carrying the most frequent genes and DNA. This sample has a few hundred thousand distinct CDR3 sequences in its table, and approximately 24% of those were observed once. Under 5.5% of the sample belongs to the ten largest clones. The sample comes from a study of T-cell reconstitution after alpha-beta-depleted transplantation in children (TCRdb year 2016). About the full investigation: The study quantitatively tracked T-cell immune reconstitution after TCRalphabeta/CD19-depleted allogeneic hematopoietic cell transplantation in children using TCR repertoire profiling.

Overall study results and their limits: About two months after transplant, the apparently early recovery of alphabetaT-cell counts reportedly depended on just several hundred clones that had expanded rapidly and came from non-depleted graft cells. The frequencies of hyperexpanded clones fell over the following months, and after one year, T-cell counts and TCRbeta diversity were mostly attributed to newly produced T cells. In some patients, the high TCRbeta diversity seen at day 60 was put down to recipient T cells and intrathymic progenitors that had survived conditioning.

Spanning cysteine to phenylalanine, the CDR3 consists of 17 amino acids. Here the CDR3 DNA is all that survives: 51 bases in frame from base 1. The junction shows trimming of 7 bases on V and 4 bases on J, and the gene matches do not reach 16 bases of it. Looking up the germline V gene yields CDR1 MNHEY and CDR2 SVGEGT. The treatment or condition label on this specimen signifies: allogeneic hematopoietic cell transplantation with graft depleted of TCRalphabeta T cells and CD19 B cells. Transplant recipients were children who received TCRalphabeta/CD19-depleted allogeneic hematopoietic cell grafts. The specimen comprised PBMCs, mostly from graft donor cells, sampled 360 days after TCRalphabeta/CD19-depleted stem cell transplant. This TCR was sampled from a female patient aged 2 to 10 who had a stem cell transplant for congenital amegakaryocytic thrombocytopenia, so the T cells may come from the graft donor. The chain joins TRBV6-2 or TRBV6-3 to TRBJ2-1; TRBD2 aligns with 7 central bases. The CDR3 in this case is CASNQMGGSGAYNEQFF. At the DNA level, the sequence is TGTGCCAGCAACCAAATGGGTGGAAGCGGGGCGTACAATGAGCAGTTCTTC.